A selection of T cell receptor beta chains follows, all from one sample in a study of PD-1 and CTLA-4 blockade in melanoma. Assay used: immunoSEQ multiplex PCR; TCRdb lists only in-frame clones, some missing. Among about 32,000 clones listed, 88% were seen once. The sequencing used CD8+ T cells from peripheral blood, collected from a patient given anti-PD-1 treatment. These receptors came from a human donor with melanoma. CDR3s include the opening cysteine and the closing phenylalanine or tryptophan. The D gene is left open where the match is weak. Some rows mark clone size as missing; the rest say once, few, many or name a class of expanded clone.

CDR3 DNA	CDR3 protein	clone size	J gene	D gene	V gene
TGCGCCAGCAGCTTGGCTGGGGGCCAGGAAAAAGCCGGGGAGCTGTTTTTT	CASSLAGGQEKAGELFF	.	TRBJ2-2	.	TRBV5-1
TGTGCCAGCAGTGACTCGCCTAGCGGGGGGGCCGATGAGCAGTTCTTC	CASSDSPSGGADEQFF	.	TRBJ2-1	TRBD2	TRBV6-4
TGTGCCAGTAGTACACAGCAGCGAAAGGAAAAACTGTTTTTT	CASSTQQRKEKLFF	.	TRBJ1-4	.	TRBV19
TGTGCCAGCAGTCCCTTAGGCGGGGAATCCTCCACAGATACGCAGTATTTT	CASSPLGGESSTDTQYF	once	TRBJ2-3	.	TRBV6-6
TGTGCCAGTAGTATACCGAACACCGGGGAGCTGTTTTTT	CASSIPNTGELFF	.	TRBJ2-2	.	TRBV19
TGTGCCAGCAGTTACAGACCCGCCGAGCTAACGTTTTTT	CASSYRPAELTFF	.	TRBJ1-4	.	TRBV6-2/TRBV6-3
TGTGCCAGCAGTGCGGTTCCTAGCAATCAGCCCCAGCATTTT	CASSAVPSNQPQHF	.	TRBJ1-5	.	TRBV27
TGTGCCAGCAGTTTATGGGTGGGGGGCACATACAATGAGCAGTTCTTC	CASSLWVGGTYNEQFF	.	TRBJ2-1	.	TRBV28
TGTGCCAGCACCCCTGGCGGGACTCCCCTAAAGCAGTTCTTC	CASTPGGTPLKQFF	.	TRBJ2-1	.	TRBV28
TGTGCCAGCAGTCCGGGGCAGGGGGCTGGAGGCTACACCTTC	CASSPGQGAGGYTF	once	TRBJ1-2	TRBD1	TRBV27